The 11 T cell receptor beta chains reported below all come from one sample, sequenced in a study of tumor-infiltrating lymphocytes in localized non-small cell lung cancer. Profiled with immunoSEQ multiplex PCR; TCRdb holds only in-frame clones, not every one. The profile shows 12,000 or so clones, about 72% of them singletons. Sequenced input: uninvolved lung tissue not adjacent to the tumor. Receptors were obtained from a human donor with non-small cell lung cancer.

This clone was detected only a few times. The CDR3 region is CATSRETARGGYEQYF. In DNA, the CDR3 is TGTGCCACCAGCAGAGAGACGGCCAGGGGCGGCTACGAGCAGTACTTC. V gene TRBV15 combines with J gene TRBJ2-7; TRBD1 might be the D (6 bases). The ends were cut back, 0 bases at V and 3 bases at J, with 15 bases in the middle. This CDR3 region has 16 residues. CDR1 and CDR2 from the germline V gene are LNHNV and YYDKDF (reference sequence).

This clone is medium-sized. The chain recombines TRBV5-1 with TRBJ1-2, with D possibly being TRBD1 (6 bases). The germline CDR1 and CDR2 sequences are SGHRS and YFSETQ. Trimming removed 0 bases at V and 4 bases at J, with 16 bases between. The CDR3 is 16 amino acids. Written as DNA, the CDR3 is TGCGCCAGCAGCTTGGAAGGGGGGCGGGACCTCTATGGCTACACCTTC. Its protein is CASSLEGGRDLYGYTF.

The CDR3 sequence is CASSRGEGETQYF. In nucleotides, the CDR3 is TGTGCCAGCTCACGTGGGGAAGGGGAGACCCAGTACTTC. This rearrangement joins TRBV18 to TRBJ2-5; no clear D. The ends were cut back, 4 bases at V and 5 bases at J, with 11 bases in the middle. The CDR3 has 13 amino acids. The germline gives CDR1 KGHSH, CDR2 LQKENI. Drawing the rest from reference TRBV18 and TRBJ2-5, the complete variable domain is NAGVMQNPRHLVRRRGQEARLRCSPMKGHSHVYWYRQLPEEGLKFMVYLQKENIIDESGMPKERFSAEFPKEGPSILRIQQVVRGDSAAYFCASSRGEGETQYFGPGTRLLVL.

CDR3 loop: CASSELAGGPETQYF. CDR3 bases: TGTGCCAGCAGTGAACTAGCGGGGGGGCCAGAGACCCAGTACTTC. The chain joins TRBV6-1 to TRBJ2-5; 12 nucleotides match TRBD2. In germline, CDR1 is MNHNS, CDR2 SASEGT. There are 15 residues in the CDR3. Unmatched junction bases numbered 2, after V lost 2 bases and J lost 4 bases.

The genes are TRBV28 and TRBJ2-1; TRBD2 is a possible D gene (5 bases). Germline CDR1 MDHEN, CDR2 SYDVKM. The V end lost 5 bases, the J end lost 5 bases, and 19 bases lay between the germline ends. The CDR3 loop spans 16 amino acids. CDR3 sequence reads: CASSPPTPSGNNEQFF. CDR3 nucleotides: TGTGCCAGCAGTCCCCCTACCCCGTCGGGGAACAATGAGCAGTTCTTC. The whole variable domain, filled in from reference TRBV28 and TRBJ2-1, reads DVKVTQSSRYLVKRTGEKVFLECVQDMDHENMFWYRQDPGLGLRLIYFSYDVKMKEKGDIPEGYSVSREKKERFSLILESASTNQTSMYLCASSPPTPSGNNEQFFGPGTRLTVL.

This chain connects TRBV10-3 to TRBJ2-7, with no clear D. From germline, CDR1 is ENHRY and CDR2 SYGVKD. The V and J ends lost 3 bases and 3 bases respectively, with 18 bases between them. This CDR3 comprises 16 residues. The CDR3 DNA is TGTGCCATCAGTGATTTGGTGAGTAGCAGGATCTACGAGCAGTACTTC. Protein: CAISDLVSSRIYEQYF.

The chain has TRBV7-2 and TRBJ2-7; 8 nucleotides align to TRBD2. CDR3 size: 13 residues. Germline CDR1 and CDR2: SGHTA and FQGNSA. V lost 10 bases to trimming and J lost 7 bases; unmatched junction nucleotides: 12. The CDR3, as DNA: TGTGCCACGGCGGGGGGCCCCGCCGGGGAGCAGTACTTC. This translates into CATAGGPAGEQYF.

CDR3 region: CASSPSRIPQETQYF. For the CDR3, the DNA is TGTGCCAGCTCACCATCGAGAATCCCCCAAGAGACCCAGTACTTC. The V gene is TRBV18, the J gene TRBJ2-5; D remains ambiguous. Trimming shortened V by 2 bases and J by 1 base, and 11 bases separated the two germline ends. There are 15 residues in the CDR3. Germline V CDR1 and CDR2: KGHSH, LQKENI.

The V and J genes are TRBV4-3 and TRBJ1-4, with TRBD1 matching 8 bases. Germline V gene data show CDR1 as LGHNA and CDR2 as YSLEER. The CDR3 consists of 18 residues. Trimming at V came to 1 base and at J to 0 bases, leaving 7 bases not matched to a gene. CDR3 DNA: TGCGCCAGCAGCCAAGTTTGGGGACAGGTTGCAACTAATGAAAAACTGTTTTTT. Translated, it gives CASSQVWGQVATNEKLFF.

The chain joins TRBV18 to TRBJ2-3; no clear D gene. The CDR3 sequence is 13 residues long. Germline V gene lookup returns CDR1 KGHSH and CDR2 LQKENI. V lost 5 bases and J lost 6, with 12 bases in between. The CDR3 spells CASSIDFRDTQYF. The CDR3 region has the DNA TGTGCCAGCTCAATCGACTTTCGGGATACGCAGTATTTT.

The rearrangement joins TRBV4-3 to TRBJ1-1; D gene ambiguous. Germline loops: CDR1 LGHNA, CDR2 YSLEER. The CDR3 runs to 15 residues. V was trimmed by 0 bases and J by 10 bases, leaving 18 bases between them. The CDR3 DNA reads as TGCGCCAGCAGCCAAGATGTGCGAGGAAAGGCTGGAGCTTTCTTT. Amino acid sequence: CASSQDVRGKAGAFF.